The rows below give T cell receptor beta chains drawn from one sample of a study of blood T cell repertoires in COVID-19. Only in-frame clones appear in the TCRdb table, and some are missing; sequencing was by immunoSEQ multiplex PCR. The data contain roughly 360,000 clones, roughly 86% of them seen just once; the ten biggest clones take up approximately 1.2%. The material sequenced was PBMCs or T cells enriched from blood (not recorded which). The receptor source for this set is a man aged 30 to 39 who had recovered from COVID-19. Each CDR3 is given with its conserved first and last residue.

TRBV5-1	TRBJ2-2	CASSSDRVTGELFF
TRBV5-1	TRBJ1-5	CASSPGTANQPQHF
TRBV30	TRBJ2-1	CAWSQAGGEQFF
TRBV6-1	TRBJ1-4	CASSEGDRDRKLFF
TRBV4-3	TRBJ1-6	CASSRQSYNSPLHF
TRBV27	TRBJ1-2	CASGPRANYGYTF
TRBV7-2	TRBJ2-3	CASSPGTSGGAGSTDTQYF
TRBV11-2	TRBJ1-3	CASSRGWRFFSGNTIYF
TRBV25-1	TRBJ1-1	CASSEFLVIGDTEAFF
TRBV12-2	TRBJ1-2	CASRPPRQGRDYGYTF
TRBV7-5	TRBJ1-5	CARSWHRGGGNQPQHF
TRBV12-5	TRBJ1-1	CASGLSTGGYGEAFF
TRBV19	TRBJ2-7	CASSRGRTYEQYF
TRBV18	TRBJ2-2	CASSPTVGELFF
TRBV6-5	TRBJ1-1	CASSRQGVNTEAFF
TRBV4-2	TRBJ2-2	CASSQAGTAEWGELFF
TRBV6-5	TRBJ2-5	CASRSDLLAEGTQYF
TRBV5-8	TRBJ2-3	CASSRQGVGTDTQYF
TRBV5-1	TRBJ1-1	CASSPSRDTEAFF
TRBV7-9	TRBJ1-2	CASGGQAGFGYTF
TRBV5-1	TRBJ1-1	CASSLGQGGPEAFF
TRBV12-3/TRBV12-4	TRBJ2-1	CASSPDRVNEQFF
TRBV24-1	TRBJ1-5	CATSRGGNQPQHF
TRBV2	TRBJ1-2	CASRTVAPYGYTF
TRBV7-2	TRBJ2-7	CASSPSRDRSYEQYF
TRBV19	TRBJ1-2	CASSISNSAGTGYGYTF
TRBV19	TRBJ1-1	CASSIALFSEAFF
TRBV2	TRBJ1-1	CASSEGGLFTEAFF
TRBV3-1/TRBV3-2	TRBJ1-4	CASSGGFWSSNEKLFF
TRBV18	TRBJ2-3	CASSPQGTDTQYF
TRBV27	TRBJ2-7	CASSLLRATAVAEQYF
TRBV11-2	TRBJ1-1	CASSFSQGQEKAFF
TRBV6-1	TRBJ1-5	CASSESMGLHTVRSPQHF
TRBV29-1	TRBJ1-2	CSVGDRVGYTF
TRBV27	TRBJ2-5	CASSLSGLDLQETQYF
TRBV6-4	TRBJ1-1	CASSDGRTEAFF
TRBV2	TRBJ1-1	CASSEGGTSMNTEAFF
TRBV12-3/TRBV12-4	TRBJ1-6	CATRVQGNSPLHF
TRBV7-6	TRBJ1-1	CASSLGTGMNTEAFF
TRBV15	TRBJ2-1	CATLGLFNEQFF
TRBV5-1	TRBJ1-6	CASSLGGPDSRSYNSPLHF
TRBV27	TRBJ2-1	CASSLGGGYDEQFF
TRBV18	TRBJ1-1	CASSLSMGASEAFF
TRBV19	TRBJ1-3	CASIRTPGGNTIYF
TRBV5-4	TRBJ1-1	CASSLGQGLSEAFF
TRBV6-1	TRBJ1-2	CASSELGARGYTF
TRBV12-5	TRBJ1-1	CASGPTKNARNTEAFF
TRBV18	TRBJ1-1	CASSRDWNTEAFF
TRBV28	TRBJ1-6	CASSTGTEVTPLHF
TRBV15	TRBJ1-5	CATSRDPSHTGFKTRGNQPQHF
TRBV5-4	TRBJ2-2	CATTLGGWITGELFF
TRBV7-8	TRBJ1-3	CASSEGRNTIYF
TRBV14	TRBJ2-3	CASSPLSGGTDTQYF
TRBV9	TRBJ1-1	CASSVVDRGSEAFF
TRBV15	TRBJ2-2	CATSRSVGQGGTGELFF
TRBV13	TRBJ1-5	CASSLRGKGNQPQHF
TRBV6-5	TRBJ2-5	CASSYPGTGSQYF